These 21 T cell receptor beta chains came from one sample sequenced in a study of tumor-infiltrating lymphocytes in primary liver carcinoma. It was unsorted whole blood that yielded blood RNA, and germline DNA was also extracted. The researchers produced TCR beta cDNA from approximately 540 ng total RNA with a constant-region primer. Libraries for TCR beta were built through three nested multiplex PCR rounds, which together made up a slightly modified ARM-PCR procedure. Rounds one and two of PCR, each of roughly 10 cycles, were primed with TRBV1-TRBV30 forward primers and a C-beta reverse primer. TCRdb re-called the multiplex PCR reads with MiXCR, one entry per CDR3 protein. The data hold around 170,000 distinct CDR3 sequences, with less than 65% observed a single time. Sample: peripheral blood. Receptors originate from a man in his forties with primary liver carcinoma and hepatitis B virus infection.

A remark on this clonotype: The germline gene is not matched at one end of the junction; a read error may be the cause. The genes are TRBV29-1 and TRBJ2-1; no definite D call. CDR1 and CDR2 (germline): SQVTM, ANQGSEA. The CDR3 is made up of 11 amino acids. The CDR3 spells CSVGRHNEKFF. CDR3 DNA: TGCAGCGTTGGAAGACACAATGAGAAGTTCTTC.

V gene TRBV12-3 or TRBV12-4 combines with J gene TRBJ2-3; D unclear. This CDR3 has 14 residues. Trimming shortened V by 3 bases and J by 0 bases, and 7 bases separated the two germline ends. This CDR3 is CASSFMLSTDTQYF. The CDR3 DNA reads as TGTGCCAGCAGTTTTATGCTAAGCACAGATACGCAGTATTTT.

About this clonotype: The CDR3 ends on some other residue instead of the conserved phenylalanine or tryptophan, so this is likely a read error. The chain employs TRBV29-1 and TRBJ1-1; no clear D. Trimming pared 4 bases from V and 0 bases from J, leaving 9 bases between. Germline CDR1 reads SQVTM; CDR2 reads ANQGSEA. The CDR3 runs 13 residues. This CDR3 is CSVGAAMNTEAFI. The CDR3 DNA follows: TGCAGCGTTGGTGCAGCCATGAACACTGAAGCTTTCATT.

In its sample, this clonotype was seen many times. The chain employs TRBV6-5 and TRBJ2-1, with a weak D call TRBD2 (5 bases). Deletions cut 7 bases from V and 3 bases from J, with 16 bases between. CDR1 and CDR2 (germline): MNHEY, SVGAGI. The CDR3 has 15 residues. CDR3 nucleotides: TGTGCCAGCAAGACTACCAGTGTGGGCTACAATGAGCAGTTCTTC. This gives the protein CASKTTSVGYNEQFF.

Comments on this clonotype: A much larger clone sits a single nucleotide away, making a read error possible. This chain uses TRBV29-1 with TRBJ2-7, with no clear D. Germline V gene lookup returns CDR1 SQVTM and CDR2 ANQGSEA. CDR3 length: 12 residues. Between the trimmed V and J ends, which lost 6 bases and 6 bases, there was a span of 15 bases. The CDR3 region is CSVGPGLCEQYF. The CDR3 coding sequence is TGCAGCGTAGGGCCCGGGCTCTGCGAGCAGTACTTC.

The gene calls are TRBV11-2 and TRBJ2-2; D not certain. V lost 0 bases and J lost 1, with 12 bases in between. Germline CDR1 reads SGHAT; CDR2 reads FQNNGV. This CDR3 spans 17 amino acids. CDR3 sequence: CASSLDELSRNTGELFF. For the CDR3, the DNA is TGTGCCAGCAGCTTAGATGAGCTATCTCGGAACACCGGGGAGCTGTTTTTT. The variable domain in full, with the rest retrieved from reference TRBV11-2 and TRBJ2-2, is EAGVAQSPRYKIIEKRQSVAFWCNPISGHATLYWYQQILGQGPKLLIQFQNNGVVDDSQLPKDRFSAERLKGVDSTLKIQPAKLEDSAVYLCASSLDELSRNTGELFFGEGSRLTVL.

The J gene is TRBJ2-7, the V gene TRBV11-2; TRBD2 matches 8 bases. Germline CDR1 SGHAT, CDR2 FQNNGV. V lost 3 bases and J lost 5; bases outside the gene matches: 9. CDR3 size: 15 residues. The CDR3 spells CASSFPGLGTHEQYF. The CDR3 DNA follows: TGTGCCAGCAGCTTCCCGGGACTAGGAACCCACGAGCAGTACTTC.

The rearrangement links TRBV29-1 to TRBJ1-2; a weak D match, TRBD1 (5 bases). Looked up from germline, CDR1 is SQVTM and CDR2 is ANQGSEA. The CDR3 consists of 14 residues. V was trimmed by 1 base and J by 1 base, leaving 10 bases between them. In DNA, the CDR3 is TGCAGCGTTGAAGGAGGGGCAGTTAACTATGGCTACACCTTC. This sequence encodes CSVEGGAVNYGYTF.

This clonotype has a count of ten or more. This chain uses TRBV11-1 with TRBJ2-1; no clear D. Trimming left V 5 bases short and J 2 bases short, with 10 bases between. The length of the CDR3 is 14 residues. Germline V gene data show CDR1 as SGHAT and CDR2 as FQDESV (reference sequence). The CDR3, as DNA: TGTGCCAGCAGCAGATCGCCTACCTACAATGAGCAGTTCTTC. This translates into CASSRSPTYNEQFF.

The chain carries TRBV12-3 or TRBV12-4 and TRBJ1-2; D possibly corresponds to TRBD1 (5 bases). V lost 2 bases, J lost 3 bases, and 10 bases lay in between. The CDR3 spans 14 residues. As DNA, the CDR3 is TGTGCCAGCAGTTTATCAGGGAGGGACTATGGCTACACCTTC. Its protein product is CASSLSGRDYGYTF.

The chain is built from TRBV13 and TRBJ1-2; D is unclear. From germline, CDR1 is PRHDT and CDR2 FYEKMQ (reference sequence). V shed 5 bases and J shed 4 bases, with 14 bases lying between them. The CDR3 is made up of 14 amino acids. The CDR3 loop reads CASSRKPETYGYTF. As DNA, the CDR3 is TGTGCCAGCAGCCGTAAACCGGAAACCTATGGCTACACCTTC.

The chain uses TRBV4-1 and TRBJ1-1, with D hard to call. CDR3 length: 13 residues. V was shortened by 2 bases and J by 0 bases, with 4 bases between the two germline ends. Germline V lookup: CDR1 MGHRA, CDR2 YSYEKL. CDR3 residues: CASSQSVNTEAFF. The CDR3 nucleotides read TGCGCCAGCAGCCAATCGGTGAACACTGAAGCTTTCTTT.

This clonotype was seen more than once but under ten times. J is TRBJ1-3 and V is TRBV11-2; D is uncertain. The CDR3 sequence is 14 residues long. V dropped 5 bases and J dropped 7 bases, with 15 bases sitting between them. Per germline, CDR1 SGHAT and CDR2 FQNNGV. CDR3 in DNA: TGTGCCAGCAGCCCTTCCTGCGCCGGGAACACCATATATTTT. Protein product: CASSPSCAGNTIYF.

This chain links TRBV6-6 with TRBJ1-1, with a tentative D call TRBD1 (6 bases). The length of the CDR3 is 15 residues. V was trimmed by 0 bases and J by 2 bases, leaving 10 bases between them. Germline loops: CDR1 MNHNY, CDR2 SVGAGI (reference sequence). The CDR3 protein is CASSYSTGSNTEAFF. Here the CDR3 DNA reads TGTGCCAGCAGTTACTCCACAGGGAGTAACACTGAAGCTTTCTTT.

For this clonotype: An end of the junction does not agree with germline; a read error may underlie this. The V call is TRBV4-3, the J call TRBJ1-2; perhaps TRBD1 as D (5 bases). In germline, CDR1 is LGHNA, CDR2 YSLEER. This CDR3 is built from 15 residues. CDR3 loop: CASSQEIQGNYGYTF. The CDR3 DNA follows: TGTGCCAGCAGCCAAGAGATTCAGGGTAACTATGGCTACACCTTC.

Points on this clonotype: An end of the junction does not agree with germline; a read error may underlie this. The chain carries TRBV4-2 and TRBJ2-7, with TRBD2 identical over 11 bases. Looked up from germline, CDR1 is LGHNA and CDR2 is YNFKEQ. This CDR3 contains 14 residues. The CDR3 loop reads CARSRTSGPYEQYF. CDR3 sequence (DNA): TGTGCCCGCAGCCGGACTAGCGGGCCCTACGAGCAGTACTTC.

The genes are TRBV6-2 or TRBV6-3 and TRBJ2-5; 7 bases are a match to TRBD1. Per the germline V gene, CDR1 is MNHEY and CDR2 is SVGEGT. This CDR3 spans 15 amino acids. The V and J ends lost 6 bases and 3 bases, in that order; junction bases with no gene match: 10. CDR3 residues: CASRPTGLAKETQYF. CDR3 nucleotide sequence: TGTGCCAGCAGACCGACAGGGTTGGCCAAAGAGACCCAGTACTTC.

The rearrangement links TRBV6-6 to TRBJ2-3; 8 bases match TRBD1. This CDR3 region has 16 residues. Losses at the gene ends were 4 bases for V and 1 base for J; bases not matched to a gene: 7. Germline values: CDR1 MNHNY, CDR2 SVGAGI (reference sequence). CDR3 sequence: CASSSPGQGGTDTQYF. The DNA for the CDR3 is TGTGCCAGCAGTTCTCCCGGACAGGGAGGCACAGATACGCAGTATTTT.

The rearrangement joins TRBV6-2 or TRBV6-3 to TRBJ2-3; D might be TRBD1 or TRBD2, each matching 5 bases. V dropped 11 bases and J dropped 1 base, with 13 bases sitting between them. The CDR3 is 13 amino acids. Germline V lookup: CDR1 MNHEY, CDR2 SVGEGT. Here the CDR3 reads CAVRDPGTDTQYF. CDR3 DNA sequence: TGTGCCGTCCGGGACCCCGGCACAGATACGCAGTATTTT.

With respect to this clonotype: The junction does not match germline at one end; this may be a read error. Written as DNA, the CDR3 is TGTGCCTGCAGCTTAGACTGCGGGACTAGATATTACGAGCAGTACTTC. This gives the protein CACSLDCGTRYYEQYF. The chain carries TRBV11-2 and TRBJ2-7; 8 bases are a match to TRBD2. CDR1 is SGHAT and CDR2 is FQNNGV in the germline V gene. The CDR3 runs to 16 residues.

For this clonotype: This may come from a read error, since a much larger clone is one base off. The chain joins TRBV11-2 to TRBJ2-2; TRBD2 agrees at 7 bases. Germline CDR1 and CDR2: SGHAT and FQNNGV. The CDR3 totals 16 residues. With 7 bases clipped from V and 4 bases from J, the junction kept 12 bases outside the gene matches. The CDR3 nucleotides read TGTGCCAGCAACACCCCGTTGACTAGCAGCACCGGGGAGCTGTTTTTT. Translating gives CASNTPLTSSTGELFF.